This TCR beta chain was captured by sequencing in a study of cytomegalovirus exposure and HLA in healthy donors. The germline V gene encodes CDR1 SGHNT and CDR2 YYREEE (reference sequence). The CDR3 covers 17 residues. Trimming cost V 0 bases and J 5 bases; bases outside gene matches: 10. 60 Vbeta and 13 Jbeta primers were used in PCR. The protocol was immunoSEQ multiplex PCR, while the TCRdb copy is restricted to in-frame clones and leaves out a portion. The table lists approximately 89,000 clones, 70% to 80% of them singletons, with about 3.8% in the top ten. This chain links TRBV5-4 with TRBJ2-1, with TRBD1 identical over 8 bases. The clonotype was recovered from a man in his thirties or forties in good health and CMV-seronegative. Sequenced material: PBMCs. CDR3 DNA sequence: TGTGCCAGCAGCTTGGTCGGCAGGGGGCCAGCGAACAATGAGCAGTTCTTC. Translation: CASSLVGRGPANNEQFF.